The clone carrying this TCR beta chain has a count of ten or more. What it recognizes is unknown. The data stem from a study of T cells in Graves' hyperthyroidism and ophthalmopathy. Overall study context: The initial diagnosis was the point when peripheral blood was collected, ahead of any treatment.

Clinical symptoms, serum thyroxine and TRAb, thyroid ultrasound and orbital computed tomography were used for the diagnoses. Regarding the study as a whole: For ophthalmopathy, model prediction preceded onset by a median about 6 months.

The source material, RNA transcripts, was used to amplify TCR beta CDR3 regions. HTBI primers were employed in a first-round RT-PCR of the TCR CDR3. In TCRdb, the multiplex PCR reads were re-called with MiXCR into one record per CDR3 protein. Of more than 650,000 distinct CDR3 sequences in the sample, less than 15% were seen once. From germline, CDR1 is SNHLY and CDR2 FYNNEI. Trimming at V came to 5 bases and at J to 3 bases, leaving 4 bases not matched to a gene. The CDR3 sequence is 14 residues long. The source of this sequence is a woman under 30 with Graves' hyperthyroidism. V is TRBV2 and J is TRBJ2-7; TRBD2 matches 10 bases. The sequenced material came from blood. CDR3 sequence reads: CASSLAGVGYEQYF. CDR3 DNA: TGTGCCAGCAGTCTAGCGGGAGTGGGCTACGAGCAGTACTTC.